The next 24 T cell receptor beta chains were all read from a single sample in a study of cytomegalovirus exposure and HLA in healthy donors. Amplification used 60 Vbeta primers and 13 Jbeta primers. Repertoires were generated with immunoSEQ multiplex PCR, while TCRdb's copy carries only in-frame clones and drops some. The data show about 70,000 clones, 75% to 90% seen once. The sequenced sample was PBMCs. All receptors derive from a woman in her 30s in good health and CMV-seronegative.

The chain combines TRBV5-8 with TRBJ2-1; D gene ambiguous. The CDR3 contains 15 residues. V lost 0 bases and J 4 bases, leaving 11 bases between the germline ends. Per the germline V gene, CDR1 is SGHTS and CDR2 is YDEGEE. This chain's CDR3 is CASSLGSLTYNEQFF. CDR3 in DNA: TGTGCCAGCAGCTTGGGAAGCCTAACTTACAATGAGCAGTTCTTC.

This sequence joins TRBV9 and TRBJ2-1, with D maybe TRBD2 (6 bases). V lost 0 bases and J lost 7, with 8 bases in between. The length of the CDR3 is 13 residues. Germline V CDR1 and CDR2: SGDLS, YYNGEE. The CDR3 coding sequence is TGTGCCAGCAGCGTAGTTGCGGGGAATGAGCAGTTCTTC. As protein: CASSVVAGNEQFF.

The V call is TRBV7-9, the J call TRBJ1-4, with D unresolved. The germline V gene has CDR1 SEHNR and CDR2 FQNEAQ (reference sequence). The CDR3 consists of 15 residues. V lost 1 base, J lost 3 bases, and 9 bases lay in between. The CDR3 here is CASSLVAGPNEKLFF. In DNA form, the CDR3 reads TGTGCCAGCAGCTTAGTCGCGGGTCCTAATGAAAAACTGTTTTTT.

The CDR3 spells CASSLEGGVSYEQYF. The CDR3 DNA reads as TGTGCCAGCAGCTTGGAAGGCGGGGTGTCCTACGAGCAGTACTTC. The J gene is TRBJ2-5, the V gene TRBV5-4; possible D gene TRBD2, 6 bases. The J call is uncertain, as TRBJ2-7 better fits the DNA end. The CDR3 spans 15 residues. Germline V gives CDR1 SGHNT, CDR2 YYREEE (reference sequence).

This chain joins TRBV5-6 and TRBJ2-5; 12 bases agree with TRBD1. V lost 2 bases, J lost 5 bases, and 1 base stayed unmatched. Germline V gives CDR1 SGHDT, CDR2 YYEEEE. CDR3 size: 14 residues. CDR3 nucleotide sequence: TGTGCCAGCAGCTTTGGGACAGGGGGCGAGACCCAGTACTTC. Translation gives CASSFGTGGETQYF.

V is TRBV9 and J is TRBJ2-6; possibly TRBD1 for D (6 bases). Germline V lookup: CDR1 SGDLS, CDR2 YYNGEE. The CDR3 is made up of 16 amino acids. The V end lost 6 bases, the J end lost 0 bases, and 13 bases lay between the germline ends. CDR3 protein: CASTQNRASGANVLTF. CDR3 DNA sequence: TGTGCCAGCACTCAAAACAGGGCCTCTGGGGCCAACGTCCTGACTTTC.

CDR3 in amino acids: CAWSAGLGETQYF. The DNA for the CDR3 is TGTGCCTGGAGTGCGGGATTAGGAGAGACCCAGTACTTC. The chain carries TRBV30 and TRBJ2-5, with TRBD2 as a possible D gene (5 bases). The CDR3 totals 13 residues. Germline assignment: CDR1 GTSNPN and CDR2 SVGIG (reference sequence). Trimming left V 1 base short and J 4 bases short, with 10 bases between.

This clone was seen only once. The chain uses TRBV6-1 and TRBJ2-7; no clear D gene. The CDR3 runs to 13 residues. Trimming took 11 bases from V and 2 from J, leaving 16 bases between them. From germline, CDR1 is MNHNS and CDR2 SASEGT. CDR3 sequence: CAHSGRQPYEQYF. CDR3 DNA: TGTGCCCATTCAGGCCGCCAGCCCTACGAGCAGTACTTC.

The chain has TRBV2 and TRBJ2-1; 8 bases are a match to TRBD1. Per the germline V gene, CDR1 is SNHLY and CDR2 is FYNNEI. This CDR3 has 15 residues. J gave up 7 bases and V 6 bases, and 11 bases lay outside the gene matches. For the CDR3, the DNA is TGTGCCAGCAGGGTTTTACAGGGGGAAGGGAATGAGCAGTTCTTC. Its protein is CASRVLQGEGNEQFF.

The rearrangement uses TRBV27 and TRBJ2-7; weak D call: TRBD1 (6 bases). Per the germline V gene, CDR1 is MNHEY and CDR2 is SMNVEV (reference sequence). The CDR3 sequence is 14 residues long. Between the trimmed V and J ends, which lost 4 bases and 4 bases, there was a span of 14 bases. CDR3 sequence: CASSSRTVSYEQYF. Here the CDR3 DNA reads TGTGCCAGCAGTTCAAGGACAGTTTCGTACGAGCAGTACTTC.

V usage is TRBV10-3 and J usage is TRBJ1-5; D not certain. The V end was cut by 1 base, the J end by 6 bases, with 13 bases between. The germline gives CDR1 ENHRY, CDR2 SYGVKD. The CDR3 totals 15 residues. CDR3 coding DNA: TGTGCCATCAGTGAGTTGGAGGGAGGAGGTCAGCCCCAGCATTTT. This translates into CAISELEGGGQPQHF.

V is TRBV11-3 and J is TRBJ2-3; the D is unclear. The CDR3 sequence is 13 residues long. Looked up from germline, CDR1 is SGHNT and CDR2 is YENEEA. Deletions cut 5 bases from V and 6 bases from J, with 12 bases between. The CDR3 sequence: CASSMTFSDTQYF. The CDR3 DNA sequence: TGTGCCAGCAGCATGACTTTCTCGGATACGCAGTATTTT.

J is TRBJ2-7 and V is TRBV7-8; 8 bases agree with TRBD1. The junction had 4 bases not matched to a gene; V was cut back by 4 bases and J by 2 bases. Germline assignment: CDR1 SGHVS and CDR2 FQNEAQ. The CDR3 has 14 residues. CDR3 DNA: TGTGCCAGCAGCTGGACAGGGTTAACCTACGAGCAGTACTTC. This codes for CASSWTGLTYEQYF.

This rearrangement joins TRBV7-2 to TRBJ2-3, with 8 positions matching TRBD2. Germline assignment: CDR1 SGHTA and CDR2 FQGNSA. V lost 1 base, J lost 4 bases, and 7 bases stayed unmatched. The CDR3 spans 16 residues. CDR3 DNA: TGTGCCAGCAGCTTAGTTGCGGGGGGCCACGCAGATACGCAGTATTTT. Protein product: CASSLVAGGHADTQYF.

The chain has TRBV5-8 and TRBJ2-3; a weak D match, TRBD2 (6 bases). V gave up 4 bases and J gave up 5 bases, with 8 bases separating them. The CDR3 is 12 amino acids. Germline V CDR1 and CDR2: SGHTS, YDEGEE. In DNA form, the CDR3 reads TGTGCCAGCAGCAAGGGACTAGATACGCAGTATTTT. The encoded protein is CASSKGLDTQYF.

This chain uses TRBV7-2 with TRBJ2-3; 7 bases align to TRBD1. The CDR3 consists of 15 residues. Per germline, CDR1 SGHTA and CDR2 FQGNSA. J gave up 1 base and V 1 base, and 2 bases lay outside the gene matches. As DNA, the CDR3 is TGTGCCAGCAGCTTAGAAGGACAGGGCACAGATACGCAGTATTTT. Amino acid sequence: CASSLEGQGTDTQYF.

The J gene is TRBJ1-2, the V gene TRBV5-1; TRBD1 agrees at 7 bases. The V gene's germline CDR1 is SGHRS and CDR2 YFSETQ. The trim removed 1 base at V and 6 bases at J, leaving 9 bases unmatched. The CDR3 is 15 residues long. The CDR3 region has the DNA TGCGCCAGCAGCTTGACACTAGACAGGGTAGATGGCTACACCTTC. It codes for CASSLTLDRVDGYTF.

The chain employs TRBV7-9 and TRBJ2-1; 12 bases align to TRBD2. Germline V gene sequence: CDR1 SEHNR, CDR2 FQNEAQ (reference sequence). Trimming removed 6 bases from V and 8 bases from J; junction bases left unmatched: 2. This CDR3 has 13 residues. The CDR3 sequence: CASSPSGRDEQFF. The CDR3 region has the DNA TGTGCCAGCAGTCCTAGCGGGAGGGATGAGCAGTTCTTC.

The V and J genes are TRBV30 and TRBJ2-7; perhaps TRBD2 as D (6 bases). CDR3 length: 13 amino acids. Germline V gene sequence: CDR1 GTSNPN, CDR2 SVGIG (reference sequence). Trimming took 4 bases from V and 7 from J, leaving 17 bases between them. CDR3 in DNA: TGTGCCTGGACCCCTGGAGGGTTTTCAGAGCAGTACTTC. Its protein product is CAWTPGGFSEQYF.

The chain uses TRBV15 and TRBJ2-5; 8 bases map to TRBD2. This CDR3 is 17 amino acids long. The junction had 12 bases not matched to a gene; V was cut back by 2 bases and J by 4 bases. Germline lookup yields CDR1 LNHNV and CDR2 YYDKDF (reference sequence). CDR3 sequence reads: CATSRQPIREGRETQYF. For the CDR3, the DNA is TGTGCCACCAGCAGACAACCTATTCGGGAGGGCCGAGAGACCCAGTACTTC. Supplemented by reference TRBV15 and TRBJ2-5, the full variable domain reads DAMVIQNPRYQVTQFGKPVTLSCSQTLNHNVMYWYQQKSSQAPKLLFHYYDKDFNNEADTPDNFQSRRPNTSFCFLDIRSPGLGDTAMYLCATSRQPIREGRETQYFGPGTRLLVL.

The chain recombines TRBV19 with TRBJ2-7, with a weak D call TRBD1 (6 bases). Germline loops: CDR1 LNHDA, CDR2 SQIVND (reference sequence). This CDR3 comprises 16 residues. Between the trimmed V and J ends, which lost 4 bases and 3 bases, there was a span of 19 bases. This CDR3 reads CASSSTTGRSFYEQYF. The CDR3 coding sequence is TGTGCCAGTAGTAGCACAACAGGGCGTTCATTCTACGAGCAGTACTTC.

The rearrangement joins TRBV7-9 to TRBJ1-4; D unclear. The germline V gene encodes CDR1 SEHNR and CDR2 FQNEAQ (reference sequence). This CDR3 contains 13 residues. V dropped 0 bases and J dropped 8 bases, with 7 bases sitting between them. This CDR3 reads CASSLAGSEKLFF. The CDR3 nucleotides read TGTGCCAGCAGCTTAGCTGGGAGCGAAAAACTGTTTTTT.

J is TRBJ2-1 and V is TRBV7-3; 10 bases match TRBD1. The germline V gene has CDR1 SGHTA and CDR2 FQGTGA. The ends lost 5 bases at V and 8 bases at J; junction bases unmatched: 3. The CDR3 is 13 amino acids. Here the CDR3 reads CASSLDRGYEQFF. The CDR3 DNA sequence: TGTGCCAGCAGCCTGGACAGGGGGTATGAGCAGTTCTTC.

The CDR3 is CASKFSSYEQYF. The DNA for the CDR3 is TGTGCCAGCAAATTTAGCTCCTACGAGCAGTACTTC. V is TRBV2 and J is TRBJ2-7; D not resolved. The CDR3 totals 12 residues. V lost 7 bases and J lost 0, with 7 bases in between. Germline CDR1 SNHLY, CDR2 FYNNEI.